The 20 T cell receptor beta chains given below trace back to one sample, sequenced in a study of monozygotic twins with inflammatory bowel disease. TCRdb reprocessed the 5' RACE reads and keeps a single row for each CDR3 protein, giving no DNA. Its table records tens of thousands of distinct CDR3 sequences. The specimen sequenced was blood. These receptors were obtained from a human donor with ulcerative colitis or Crohn's disease, or a healthy co-twin of an affected twin (not recorded which).

The chain joins TRBV29-1 to TRBJ2-3. The CDR3 extends over 13 amino acids. The germline gives CDR1 SQVTM, CDR2 ANQGSEA. CDR3 sequence reads: CSVVPRSTDTQYF.

The V gene is TRBV9, the J gene TRBJ2-3; without DNA, the TCRdb call of TRBD2 cannot be checked. This CDR3 has 15 amino acids. Germline V CDR1 and CDR2: SGDLS, YYNGEE. The CDR3 region is CASSTGGGVTDTQYF.

The chain employs TRBV6-1 and TRBJ2-3; the D call of TRBD2 rests on TCRdb alone, since no DNA is present to check it. The germline CDR1 and CDR2 sequences are MNHNS and SASEGT. The CDR3 covers 17 residues. This chain's CDR3 is CASSDLATSGVTDTQYF.

V and J are TRBV7-9 and TRBJ2-7; absent DNA, TCRdb's TRBD1 call cannot be checked. CDR3 length equals 15 residues. The germline V gene has CDR1 SEHNR and CDR2 FQNEAQ (reference sequence). CDR3 sequence reads: CASSSTGQILYEQYF. The variable domain in full, with the rest retrieved from reference TRBV7-9 and TRBJ2-7, is DTGVSQNPRHKITKRGQNVTFRCDPISEHNRLYWYRQTLGQGPEFLTYFQNEAQLEKSRLLSDRFSAERPKGSFSTLEIQRTEQGDSAMYLCASSSTGQILYEQYFGPGTRLTVT.

The chain is built from TRBV12-3 or TRBV12-4 and TRBJ2-2. The CDR3 sequence is 16 residues long. This CDR3 reads CASSRRGGDGTGELFF.

The V gene is TRBV28, the J gene TRBJ2-3. Germline lookup yields CDR1 MDHEN and CDR2 SYDVKM. The CDR3 loop spans 16 amino acids. The CDR3 reads CASSFSGPWWEDTQYF.

J is TRBJ1-1 and V is TRBV25-1; TCRdb calls TRBD1, which cannot be checked without DNA. Germline V gives CDR1 MGHDK, CDR2 SYGVNS. The CDR3 consists of 15 residues. The CDR3: CASSEQGEGHTEAFF.

J is TRBJ1-5 and V is TRBV12-3 or TRBV12-4. The CDR3 runs to 16 residues. CDR3 protein: CASSFGAVPGNQPQHF.

The chain has TRBV20-1 and TRBJ2-5. From germline, CDR1 is DFQATT and CDR2 SNEGSKA (reference sequence). There are 13 residues in the CDR3. CDR3 amino acids: CSAASVPPETQYF.

The V gene is TRBV7-8, the J gene TRBJ2-7; TCRdb designates TRBD1, a call that cannot be tested without DNA. Germline assignment: CDR1 SGHVS and CDR2 FQNEAQ. The CDR3 loop spans 14 amino acids. This chain's CDR3 is CASSFGRGADEQYF.

The chain combines TRBV6-1 with TRBJ2-6. Germline values: CDR1 MNHNS, CDR2 SASEGT. CDR3 length: 16 residues. The CDR3 here is CASRVRVSSGANVLTF.

The CDR3 loop reads CVSSPRTGASTDTQYF. The gene calls are TRBV28 and TRBJ2-3; TCRdb's D gene call, TRBD1, goes unchecked for lack of DNA. Germline-derived CDR1 and CDR2 are MDHEN and SYDVKM. The CDR3 spans 16 residues.

This rearrangement joins TRBV12-3 or TRBV12-4 to TRBJ2-7; TCRdb outputs TRBD1, but without DNA this stays unchecked. The CDR3 length is 14 residues. The CDR3 sequence: CASSDGQGAREQYF.

CDR3 sequence: CASSSRSTGPQETQYF. The J gene is TRBJ2-5, the V gene TRBV18; no DNA is available, so the TRBD1 call from TCRdb remains unchecked. Germline V lookup: CDR1 KGHSH, CDR2 LQKENI. The CDR3 totals 16 residues. Combining the CDR3 with reference TRBV18 and TRBJ2-5 gives the whole variable domain NAGVMQNPRHLVRRRGQEARLRCSPMKGHSHVYWYRQLPEEGLKFMVYLQKENIIDESGMPKERFSAEFPKEGPSILRIQQVVRGDSAAYFCASSSRSTGPQETQYFGPGTRLLVL.

This sequence joins TRBV3-1 and TRBJ1-1; TCRdb's assignment of TRBD1 cannot be checked, as there is no DNA. The CDR3 consists of 15 residues. Per germline, CDR1 LGHDT and CDR2 YNNKEL (reference sequence). CDR3 loop: CASSPSTGMRTEAFF. Combining the CDR3 with reference TRBV3-1 and TRBJ1-1 gives the whole variable domain DTAVSQTPKYLVTQMGNDKSIKCEQNLGHDTMYWYKQDSKKFLKIMFSYNNKELIINETVPNRFSPKSPDKAHLNLHINSLELGDSAVYFCASSPSTGMRTEAFFGQGTRLTVV.

The genes are TRBV7-9 and TRBJ1-2; TCRdb returns TRBD1, unconfirmable since there is no DNA. Per germline, CDR1 SEHNR and CDR2 FQNEAQ (reference sequence). The CDR3 runs to 16 residues. The CDR3 region is CASSIDYDRDFYGYTF.

The chain combines TRBV19 with TRBJ2-2; TCRdb proposes TRBD1, but this gene call is untestable without DNA. CDR3 length equals 13 residues. Per the germline V gene, CDR1 is LNHDA and CDR2 is SQIVND (reference sequence). The CDR3 is CASSPGGAGELFF.

The chain joins TRBV29-1 to TRBJ2-5; TCRdb's D gene call, TRBD1, goes unchecked for lack of DNA. The CDR3 is made up of 15 amino acids. Germline CDR1 and CDR2: SQVTM and ANQGSEA. The CDR3 loop reads CSAPAPNSTGWTQYF.

The chain is built from TRBV5-1 and TRBJ2-1; checking the TCRdb D call of TRBD2 is not possible without DNA. Germline V CDR1 and CDR2: SGHRS, YFSETQ. This CDR3 spans 12 amino acids. The CDR3 reads CASSLDDYEQFF. Combining the CDR3 with reference TRBV5-1 and TRBJ2-1 gives the whole variable domain KAGVTQTPRYLIKTRGQQVTLSCSPISGHRSVSWYQQTPGQGLQFLFEYFSETQRNKGNFPGRFSGRQFSNSRSEMNVSTLELGDSALYLCASSLDDYEQFFGPGTRLTVL.

V and J are TRBV19 and TRBJ1-2; TCRdb reports TRBD1, a call that lacks DNA to check it against. The CDR3 has 14 amino acids. Germline V gene sequence: CDR1 LNHDA, CDR2 SQIVND (reference sequence). CDR3: CASSGTSGDYGYTF.